This TCR beta chain originates from a study of shared clonotypes between healthy human individuals. Worth noting for this clone: Its antigen is still unknown.

Study-wide results and caveats: Around 5.4% of naive CD4 clonotypes were common to several donors.

CD8 cells classed as naive were CD45RO-negative and positively selected for CCR7, excluding terminally differentiated effector memory CD45RA+ cells. Germline-derived CDR1 and CDR2 are SQVTM and ANQGSEA. This CDR3 contains 12 residues. Between the trimmed V and J ends, which lost 7 bases and 8 bases, there was a span of 17 bases. Assay: immunoSEQ multiplex PCR; the TCRdb copy retains only in-frame clones and omits some. Altogether 2 million to 2.5 million clones are present, about 93% being singletons, with the ten largest covering over 1.5%. Sequenced input: naive CD8+ T cells from PBMCs. This clonotype originated in a man between 18 and 29 years old in good health. Some clones in this sample may be carry-over from other donors' samples. The chain joins TRBV29-1 to TRBJ2-5, with a weak D call TRBD2 (6 bases). The CDR3 bases are TGCAGCGCGGGGGTTTTAGCGGAAACCCAGTACTTC. It is translated as CSAGVLAETQYF. The full variable domain, rest sourced from reference TRBV29-1 and TRBJ2-5, is SAVISQKPSRDICQRGTSLTIQCQVDSQVTMMFWYRQQPGQSLTLIATANQGSEATYESGFVIDKFPISRPNLTFSTLTVSNMSPEDSSIYLCSAGVLAETQYFGPGTRLLVL.